This T cell receptor beta chain is from a study of identical twins. MiXCR was run by TCRdb on the 5' RACE reads, yielding one entry per CDR3 protein. This sample has hundreds of thousands of distinct CDR3 sequences, with less than 7% found just once. The germline V and J ends were trimmed by 5 bases and 3 bases, with 11 bases remaining between them. Looked up from germline, CDR1 is SGHTA and CDR2 is FQGNSA. CDR3 size: 13 residues. This clonotype was observed many times. The sequenced sample consisted of naive T cells sorted from blood. This chain links TRBV7-2 with TRBJ2-7, with D perhaps given as TRBD1 or TRBD2 (5 bases each). The sequence was obtained from a young man in good health. The CDR3 nucleotides read TGTGCCAGCAGCACTAGACAGATCTACGAGCAGTACTTC. Its translation is CASSTRQIYEQYF.